This TCR beta chain stems from a study of T cell changes during pregnancy in multiple sclerosis. Generated by immunoSEQ multiplex PCR, the TCRdb table keeps only in-frame clones and is missing some. The data show tens of thousands of clones, around 92% seen once. CDR1 is SGHNT and CDR2 is YYREEE in the germline V gene (reference sequence). Trimming took 4 bases from V and 2 from J; bases not matched to a gene: 4. CDR3 length equals 15 residues. The source was peripheral blood, collected in the second trimester of pregnancy. The rearrangement links TRBV5-4 to TRBJ2-2; TRBD1 matches at 8 bases. The source is a female donor in good health, enrolled as a control in a pregnancy study. This chain's CDR3 is CASSQQGVNTGELFF. CDR3 coding DNA: TGTGCCAGCAGCCAACAGGGGGTAAACACCGGGGAGCTGTTTTTT.